The TCR beta chain under discussion was sequenced for a study of T cell responses to AZD1222 COVID-19 vaccine. Study-wide results and caveats: In all cases, repertoires were sampled only after the peak T cell response.

Sequencing was performed with immunoSEQ multiplex PCR; in TCRdb, only in-frame clones are kept and a portion is missing. The table has 100,000 to 120,000 clones, 82% seen once. Worth noting for this clone: Its antigen is unknown.

V lost 3 bases and J lost 1; bases outside the gene matches: 3. The CDR3 extends over 14 amino acids. CDR1 and CDR2 (germline): SGDLS, YYNGEE. The chain uses TRBV9 and TRBJ1-1; TRBD1 aligns across 7 bases. The sequencing used peripheral blood, collected on day 0 of AZD1222 vaccination. This sequence originates from an adult in good health. The CDR3 bases are TGTGCCAGCAGCGGGGGACAGACGAACACTGAAGCTTTCTTT. Translation gives CASSGGQTNTEAFF. The full variable domain, its missing parts supplied by reference TRBV9 and TRBJ1-1, is DSGVTQTPKHLITATGQRVTLRCSPRSGDLSVYWYQQSLDQGLQFLIQYYNGEERAKGNILERFSAQQFPDLHSELNLSSLELGDSALYFCASSGGQTNTEAFFGQGTRLTVV.